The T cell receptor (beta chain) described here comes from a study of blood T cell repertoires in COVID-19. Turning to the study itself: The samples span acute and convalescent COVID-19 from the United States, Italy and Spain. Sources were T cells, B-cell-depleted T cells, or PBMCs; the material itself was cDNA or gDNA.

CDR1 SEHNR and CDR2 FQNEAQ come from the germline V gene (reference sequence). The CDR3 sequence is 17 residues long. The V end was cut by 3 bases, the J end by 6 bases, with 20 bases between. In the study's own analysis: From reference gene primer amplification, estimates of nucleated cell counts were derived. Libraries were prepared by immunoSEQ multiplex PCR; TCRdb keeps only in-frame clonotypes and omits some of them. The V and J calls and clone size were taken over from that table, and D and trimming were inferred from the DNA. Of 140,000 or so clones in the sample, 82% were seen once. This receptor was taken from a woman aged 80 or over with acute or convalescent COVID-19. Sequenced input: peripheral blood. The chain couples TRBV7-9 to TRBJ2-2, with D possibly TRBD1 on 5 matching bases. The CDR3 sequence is CASSFPRVQIPAGELFF. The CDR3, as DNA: TGTGCCAGCAGCTTTCCCAGGGTCCAGATTCCTGCCGGGGAGCTGTTTTTT.